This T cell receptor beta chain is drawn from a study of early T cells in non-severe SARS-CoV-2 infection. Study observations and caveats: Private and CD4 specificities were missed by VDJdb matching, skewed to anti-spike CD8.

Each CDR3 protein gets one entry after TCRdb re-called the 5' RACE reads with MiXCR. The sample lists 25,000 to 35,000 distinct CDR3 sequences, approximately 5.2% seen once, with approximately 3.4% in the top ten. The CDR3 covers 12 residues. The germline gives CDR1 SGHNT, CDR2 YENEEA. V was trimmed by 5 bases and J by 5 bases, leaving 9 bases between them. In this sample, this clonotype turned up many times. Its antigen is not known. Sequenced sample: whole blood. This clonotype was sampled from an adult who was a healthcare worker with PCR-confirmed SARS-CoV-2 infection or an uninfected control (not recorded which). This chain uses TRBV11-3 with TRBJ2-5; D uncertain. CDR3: CASSRLGETQYF. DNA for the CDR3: TGTGCCAGCAGCCGGTTGGGGGAGACCCAGTACTTC. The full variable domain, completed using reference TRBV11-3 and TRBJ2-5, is EAGVVQSPRYKIIEKKQPVAFWCNPISGHNTLYWYLQNLGQGPELLIRYENEEAVDDSQLPKDRFSAERLKGVDSTLKIQPAELGDSAVYLCASSRLGETQYFGPGTRLLVL.